This entry concerns a single T cell receptor (beta chain). The sample is drawn from a study of blood T cell repertoires in COVID-19. Study overall: Samples of COVID-19 (acute and convalescent) were obtained from the United States, Italy and Spain. The analysed material was cDNA or gDNA that came from T cells, B-cell-depleted T cells, or PBMCs.

Assay used: immunoSEQ multiplex PCR; TCRdb lists only in-frame clones, some missing. This table holds about 110,000 clones, around nine tenths found once. Germline V gives CDR1 DFQATT, CDR2 SNEGSKA (reference sequence). Between the trimmed V and J ends, which lost 5 bases and 5 bases, there was a span of 6 bases. The CDR3 length is 10 residues. Sequencing used peripheral blood. The V gene is TRBV20-1, the J gene TRBJ1-2; D not resolved. This sequence was found in a woman in her twenties or thirties with acute or convalescent COVID-19. CDR3 amino acids: CSARFYGYTF. The CDR3 coding sequence is TGCAGTGCTCGTTTTTATGGCTACACCTTC.